This TCR beta chain was sequenced for a study of blood T cell repertoires in COVID-19. At the level of the study: Whether acute or convalescent, the COVID-19 samples came from the United States, Italy and Spain.

CDR3 length equals 14 residues. V dropped 8 bases and J dropped 4 bases, with 21 bases sitting between them. Germline V lookup: CDR1 SQVTM, CDR2 ANQGSEA. The table came from immunoSEQ multiplex PCR; TCRdb's copy has only in-frame clones and leaves some out. This sample has fewer than 150,000 clones, with 75% to 90% found just once. In its sample, this clone was seen once. This TCR derives from a woman between 40 and 50 years old with acute or convalescent COVID-19. This chain uses TRBV29-1 with TRBJ2-7; D call uncertain. The sample taken for sequencing was peripheral blood. The DNA of the CDR3 is TGCAGCCCCGGGTCGGCGGATCCAGCTTACGAGCAGTACTTC. Amino acids: CSPGSADPAYEQYF.